This TCR beta chain originates from a study of graft-versus-host responses after intestinal transplantation. The wider study: Induction with anti-thymocyte globulin, then tacrolimus and steroids for around three years, was given to all recipients.

This clone was seen a handful of times. Using immunoSEQ multiplex PCR, the repertoire was profiled, and TCRdb retains in-frame clones only, with some absent. The sample consists of tens of thousands of clones, roughly 87% of them appearing once. Germline CDR1 reads MNHEY; CDR2 reads SMNVEV (reference sequence). V gave up 4 bases and J gave up 7 bases, with 5 bases separating them. This CDR3 region has 12 residues. This rearrangement joins TRBV27 to TRBJ1-6; D unclear. Material: PBMCs, obtained 65 to 70 days after intestinal transplantation. The receptor's source is a human patient who received an intestinal transplant, so some T cells may come from the graft donor. CDR3 loop: CASSSPNSPLHF. The CDR3, as DNA: TGTGCCAGCAGTTCCCCCAATTCACCCCTCCACTTT.